A selection of T cell receptor beta chains follows, all from one sample in a study of blood T cell repertoires in COVID-19. TCRdb's copy holds only in-frame clones and misses some; the assay was immunoSEQ multiplex PCR. The sample carries about 260,000 clones, 80% to 90% recorded once. The sequenced sample was peripheral blood. These receptors were taken from a woman aged 70 to 79 with COVID-19, enrolled during active disease. CDR3s include the opening cysteine and the closing phenylalanine or tryptophan. The order of the fields is D gene, clone size, J gene, V gene, CDR3 length, CDR3 protein, CDR3 DNA. The D gene is left open where the match is weak. Not every row has a clone size; where given, it reads once, few, many or a size class.

D: .; size: .; J: TRBJ1-5; V: TRBV28; length: 14; CDR3: CASSPSNSNQPQHF; DNA: TGTGCCAGCAGTCCCAGTAATAGCAATCAGCCCCAGCATTTT
D: .; size: .; J: TRBJ2-2; V: TRBV11-2; length: 15; CDR3: CASSLARVGTGELFF; DNA: TGTGCCAGCAGCTTGGCTAGAGTTGGCACCGGGGAGCTGTTTTTT
D: TRBD2; size: .; J: TRBJ2-1; V: TRBV28; length: 14; CDR3: CASSPGTIYNEQFF; DNA: TGTGCCAGCAGCCCCGGGACTATCTACAATGAGCAGTTCTTC
D: .; size: .; J: TRBJ2-7; V: TRBV5-5; length: 15; CDR3: CASSFAPSGAYEQYF; DNA: TGTGCCAGCAGCTTCGCCCCATCGGGAGCCTACGAGCAGTACTTC
D: .; size: .; J: TRBJ2-3; V: TRBV2; length: 13; CDR3: CASKSGPLDTQYF; DNA: TGTGCCAGCAAGAGTGGGCCCTTAGATACGCAGTATTTT
D: .; size: .; J: TRBJ2-2; V: TRBV19; length: 14; CDR3: CASSFYSNTGELFF; DNA: TGTGCCAGTAGTTTCTACTCGAACACCGGGGAGCTGTTTTTT
D: .; size: .; J: TRBJ1-4; V: TRBV7-8; length: 15; CDR3: CASSPPTVANEKLFF; DNA: TGTGCCAGCAGCCCTCCGACAGTCGCTAATGAAAAACTGTTTTTT
D: .; size: .; J: TRBJ1-1; V: TRBV7-2; length: 14; CDR3: CASSAGKAGTEAFF; DNA: TGTGCCAGCAGCGCCGGGAAAGCTGGGACTGAAGCTTTCTTT
D: .; size: few; J: TRBJ2-7; V: TRBV19; length: 13; CDR3: CASTHRDSYEQYF; DNA: TGTGCCAGTACTCACCGGGATTCCTACGAGCAGTACTTC
D: .; size: few; J: TRBJ1-6; V: TRBV6-5; length: 14; CDR3: CAVSQGRLGSPLHF; DNA: TGTGCCGTATCCCAGGGTCGGTTAGGGTCACCCCTCCACTTT
D: .; size: once; J: TRBJ2-2; V: TRBV5-1; length: 14; CDR3: CASSSRANTGELFF; DNA: TGCGCCAGCAGTTCGCGAGCGAACACCGGGGAGCTGTTTTTT
D: .; size: .; J: TRBJ1-5; V: TRBV7-2; length: 15; CDR3: CASSRTFSNVQPQHF; DNA: TGTGCCAGCAGTAGGACTTTTAGCAATGTTCAGCCCCAGCATTTT
D: TRBD1; size: .; J: TRBJ2-7; V: TRBV3-1/TRBV3-2; length: 14; CDR3: CASSPGQGPYEQYF; DNA: TGTGCCAGCAGCCCCGGACAGGGCCCCTACGAGCAGTACTTC
D: .; size: .; J: TRBJ2-1; V: TRBV9; length: 19; CDR3: CASSPQPQTAGIGYNEQFF; DNA: TGTGCCAGCAGCCCACAACCCCAGACAGCAGGAATCGGCTACAATGAGCAGTTCTTC
D: TRBD1; size: .; J: TRBJ2-3; V: TRBV6-5; length: 16; CDR3: CASSSLDRVFGDTQYF; DNA: TGTGCCAGCAGTTCGCTGGACAGGGTCTTCGGAGATACGCAGTATTTT
D: .; size: .; J: TRBJ1-3; V: TRBV6-5; length: 16; CDR3: CASSYWSGGSGNTIYF; DNA: TGTGCCAGCAGTTACTGGTCCGGGGGCTCTGGAAACACCATATATTTT
D: .; size: .; J: TRBJ2-7; V: TRBV19; length: 14; CDR3: CASSSGVGSYEQYF; DNA: TGTGCCAGTAGTTCAGGGGTGGGGTCCTACGAGCAGTACTTC
D: TRBD2; size: .; J: TRBJ2-3; V: TRBV9; length: 15; CDR3: CASSDRGGGADTQYF; DNA: TGTGCCAGCAGCGACCGCGGTGGGGGGGCAGATACGCAGTATTTT
D: TRBD1; size: once; J: TRBJ2-5; V: TRBV5-4; length: 13; CDR3: CASSNRGQETQYF; DNA: TGTGCCAGCAGCAACAGGGGACAAGAGACCCAGTACTTC
D: TRBD2; size: .; J: TRBJ2-6; V: TRBV18; length: 17; CDR3: CASSPNAGEAGANVLTF; DNA: TGTGCCAGCTCACCGAACGCGGGAGAAGCTGGGGCCAACGTCCTGACTTTC
D: .; size: once; J: TRBJ2-5; V: TRBV11-2; length: 13; CDR3: CASSLDVVETQYF; DNA: TGTGCCAGCAGCTTAGATGTCGTGGAGACCCAGTACTTC
D: TRBD2; size: .; J: TRBJ2-7; V: TRBV28; length: 12; CDR3: CASSTSGYEQYF; DNA: TGTGCCAGCAGTACTAGCGGATACGAGCAGTACTTC
D: .; size: once; J: TRBJ2-5; V: TRBV5-1; length: 15; CDR3: CASSPPGIRQETQYF; DNA: TGCGCCAGCAGCCCCCCGGGGATTAGGCAAGAGACCCAGTACTTC
D: .; size: .; J: TRBJ2-1; V: TRBV28; length: 14; CDR3: CASKRAGFYNEQFF; DNA: TGTGCCAGCAAGCGGGCGGGATTTTACAATGAGCAGTTCTTC
D: .; size: .; J: TRBJ2-6; V: TRBV7-9; length: 14; CDR3: CASSQISGANVLTF; DNA: TGTGCCAGCAGCCAAATTTCTGGGGCCAACGTCCTGACTTTC
D: .; size: .; J: TRBJ1-5; V: TRBV27; length: 14; CDR3: CASSFLGGNQPQHF; DNA: TGTGCCAGCAGTTTTCTGGGGGGGAATCAGCCCCAGCATTTT